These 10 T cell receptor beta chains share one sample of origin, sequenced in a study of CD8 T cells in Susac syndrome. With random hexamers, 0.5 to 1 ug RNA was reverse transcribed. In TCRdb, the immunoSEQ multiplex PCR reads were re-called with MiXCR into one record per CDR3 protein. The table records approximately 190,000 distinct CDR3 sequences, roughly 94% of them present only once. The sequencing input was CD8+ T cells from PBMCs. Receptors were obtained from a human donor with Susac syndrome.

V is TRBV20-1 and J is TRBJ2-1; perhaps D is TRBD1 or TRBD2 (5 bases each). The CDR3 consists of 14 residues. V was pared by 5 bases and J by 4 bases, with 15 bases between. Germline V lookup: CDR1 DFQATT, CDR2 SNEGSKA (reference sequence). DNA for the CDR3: TGCAGTGCTCCCCGTCTAGCAGGGTACAATGAGCAGTTCTTC. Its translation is CSAPRLAGYNEQFF.

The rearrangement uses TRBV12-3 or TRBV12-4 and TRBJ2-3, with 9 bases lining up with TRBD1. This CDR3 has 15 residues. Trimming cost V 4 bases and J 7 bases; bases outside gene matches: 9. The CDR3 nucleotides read TGTGCCAGCAGTTCCCCCGGGACAGGGAAAAATACGCAGTATTTT. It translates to CASSSPGTGKNTQYF.

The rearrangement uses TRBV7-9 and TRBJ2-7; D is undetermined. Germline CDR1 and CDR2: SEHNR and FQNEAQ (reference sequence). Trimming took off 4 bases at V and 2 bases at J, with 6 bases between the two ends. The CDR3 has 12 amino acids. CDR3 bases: TGTGCCAGCAGCTCAAAGACCTACGAGCAGTACTTC. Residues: CASSSKTYEQYF.

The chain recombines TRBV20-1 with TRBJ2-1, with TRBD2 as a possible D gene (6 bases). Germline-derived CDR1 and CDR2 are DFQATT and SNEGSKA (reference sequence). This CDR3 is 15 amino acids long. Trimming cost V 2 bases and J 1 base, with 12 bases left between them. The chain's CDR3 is CSARYGRGSYNEQFF. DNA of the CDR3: TGCAGTGCTAGATACGGGAGAGGTTCCTACAATGAGCAGTTCTTC.

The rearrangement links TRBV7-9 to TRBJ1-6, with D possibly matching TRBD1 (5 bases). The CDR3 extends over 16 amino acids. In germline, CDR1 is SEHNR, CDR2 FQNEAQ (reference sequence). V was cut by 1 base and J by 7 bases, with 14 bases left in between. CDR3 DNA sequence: TGTGCCAGCAGCTTAGTATCTACAGGACCGAATTCACCCCTCCACTTT. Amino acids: CASSLVSTGPNSPLHF.

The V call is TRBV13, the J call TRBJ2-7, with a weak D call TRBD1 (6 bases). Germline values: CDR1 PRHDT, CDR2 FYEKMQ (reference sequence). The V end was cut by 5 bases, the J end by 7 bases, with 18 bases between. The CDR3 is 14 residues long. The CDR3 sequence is CASSLPAQGTEQYF. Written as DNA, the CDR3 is TGTGCCAGCAGCCTCCCCGCCCAGGGGACGGAGCAGTACTTC.

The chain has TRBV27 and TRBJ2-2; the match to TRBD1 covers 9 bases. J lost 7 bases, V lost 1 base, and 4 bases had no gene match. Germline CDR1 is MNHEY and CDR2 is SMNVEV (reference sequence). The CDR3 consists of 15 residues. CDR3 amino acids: CASSLYRGQGGELFF. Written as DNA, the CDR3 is TGTGCCAGCAGTTTATACAGGGGGCAGGGCGGGGAGCTGTTTTTT.

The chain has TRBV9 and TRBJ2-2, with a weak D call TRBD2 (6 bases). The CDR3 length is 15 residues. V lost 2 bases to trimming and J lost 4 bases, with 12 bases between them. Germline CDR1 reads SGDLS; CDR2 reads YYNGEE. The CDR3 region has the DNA TGTGCCAGCAGCGTCCTGGGGACTCGCACCGGGGAGCTGTTTTTT. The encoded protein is CASSVLGTRTGELFF.

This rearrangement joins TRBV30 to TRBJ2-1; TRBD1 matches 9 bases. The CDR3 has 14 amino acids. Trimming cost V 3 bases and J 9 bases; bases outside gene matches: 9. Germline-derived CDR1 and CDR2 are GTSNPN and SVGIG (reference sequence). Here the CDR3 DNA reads TGTGCCTGGAGCGAGGACAGGGGCATCGGTGAGCAGTTCTTC. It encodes CAWSEDRGIGEQFF. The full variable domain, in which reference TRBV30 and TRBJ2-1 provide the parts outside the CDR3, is SQTIHQWPATLVQPVGSPLSLECTVEGTSNPNLYWYRQAAGRGLQLLFYSVGIGQISSEVPQNLSASRPQDRQFILSSKKLLLSDSGFYLCAWSEDRGIGEQFFGPGTRLTVL.

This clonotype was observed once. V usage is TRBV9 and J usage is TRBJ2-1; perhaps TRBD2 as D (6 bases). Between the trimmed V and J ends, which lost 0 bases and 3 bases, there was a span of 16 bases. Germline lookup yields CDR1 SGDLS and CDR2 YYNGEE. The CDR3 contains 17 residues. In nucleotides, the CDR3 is TGTGCCAGCAGCGTAGCTTTAGCGGAAACTAACTACAATGAGCAGTTCTTC. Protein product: CASSVALAETNYNEQFF.